Only a few counts were recorded for the clone carrying this T cell receptor (beta chain). Its antigen is not known. The sample belongs to a study of cytomegalovirus exposure and HLA in healthy donors. General study findings and limits: Overall, roughly 150 TCR beta chains were annotated as cytomegalovirus-associated. Most TCRs appeared rarely, but some public TCRs recurred in many donors.

J gave up 4 bases and V 0 bases, and 11 bases lay outside the gene matches. The germline gives CDR1 MGHRA, CDR2 YSYEKL. CDR3 length equals 19 residues. Sequencing used immunoSEQ multiplex PCR; TCRdb keeps in-frame clones, though not all of them. The sample holds roughly 56,000 clones; approximately 92% are singletons and the top ten take roughly 1.2%. This clonotype was obtained from a man younger than 35 in good health and CMV-seronegative. The source material was PBMCs. The V call is TRBV4-1, the J call TRBJ2-1, with 11 bases fitting TRBD2. The CDR3 nucleotides are TGCGCCAGCAGCCAAGATCGCCCCGGGACTAGCGGCCATTACAATGAGCAGTTCTTC. Translation: CASSQDRPGTSGHYNEQFF.